A single sample gave rise to the 29 T cell receptor beta chains below, sequenced in a study of CD8 T cells in ankylosing spondylitis. Regarding the study as a whole: Apparently characteristic of ankylosing spondylitis blood was a TCR beta motif (eight highly homologous variants).

What these receptors recognize is not known. TCRdb independently ran MiXCR on the 5' RACE reads; one entry per CDR3 protein. The sample carries about 700,000 distinct CDR3 sequences, over 15% recorded once. The sequencing sample was made of blood, either unsorted or a sorted T cell fraction (not recorded which). These receptors all come from a male donor with ankylosing spondylitis.

This chain joins TRBV24-1 and TRBJ2-1; D gene unclear. Trimming shortened V by 1 base and J by 7 bases, and 7 bases separated the two germline ends. From germline, CDR1 is KGHDR and CDR2 SFDVKD. CDR3 length: 13 residues. This CDR3 reads CATSDFLGNEQFF. The CDR3 bases are TGTGCCACCAGTGATTTTCTGGGAAATGAGCAGTTCTTC.

V is TRBV20-1 and J is TRBJ2-3, with D perhaps TRBD2 (6 bases). The CDR3 length is 14 residues. V lost 6 bases and J lost 1, with 14 bases in between. The germline gives CDR1 DFQATT, CDR2 SNEGSKA (reference sequence). CDR3: CSAVGGVGTDTQYF. The CDR3 DNA is TGCAGTGCAGTCGGGGGAGTCGGCACAGATACGCAGTATTTT.

The rearrangement joins TRBV20-1 to TRBJ2-7, with 12 bases that match TRBD2. Germline values: CDR1 DFQATT, CDR2 SNEGSKA (reference sequence). Unmatched junction bases numbered 12, after V lost 2 bases and J lost 7 bases. This CDR3 comprises 16 residues. CDR3 DNA: TGCAGTGCTAGACCACCCTCTAGCGGGAGGGCCGGAGAGCAGTACTTC. Translated: CSARPPSSGRAGEQYF.

There are a few counts of this clonotype. CDR3 loop: CSAIAGGHGADTQYF. The CDR3 region has the DNA TGCAGTGCAATAGCGGGGGGGCACGGTGCAGATACGCAGTATTTT. The V and J genes are TRBV20-1 and TRBJ2-3; 11 positions agree with TRBD2. V lost 6 bases to trimming and J lost 4 bases; unmatched junction nucleotides: 9. CDR3 length: 15 residues. Per germline, CDR1 DFQATT and CDR2 SNEGSKA (reference sequence).

The rearrangement links TRBV29-1 to TRBJ1-1, with D possibly TRBD1 on 6 matching bases. The germline V and J ends were trimmed by 0 bases and 5 bases, with 13 bases remaining between them. CDR3 length: 14 amino acids. Germline V gene data show CDR1 as SQVTM and CDR2 as ANQGSEA. DNA of the CDR3: TGCAGCGTTGAAGATTGGGGGGGGCATACTGAAGCTTTCTTT. This encodes CSVEDWGGHTEAFF. Full variable domain (remainder filled in from reference TRBV29-1 and TRBJ1-1): SAVISQKPSRDICQRGTSLTIQCQVDSQVTMMFWYRQQPGQSLTLIATANQGSEATYESGFVIDKFPISRPNLTFSTLTVSNMSPEDSSIYLCSVEDWGGHTEAFFGQGTRLTVV.

This chain connects TRBV3-1 to TRBJ1-1; possibly TRBD1 for D (6 bases). CDR1 is LGHDT and CDR2 is YNNKEL in the germline V gene (reference sequence). Trimming removed 5 bases at V and 2 bases at J, with 12 bases between. The CDR3 runs 14 residues. This CDR3 reads CASSSTDSNTEAFF. For the CDR3, the DNA is TGTGCCAGCAGCTCAACGGACAGTAACACTGAAGCTTTCTTT. The full variable domain, rest sourced from reference TRBV3-1 and TRBJ1-1, is DTAVSQTPKYLVTQMGNDKSIKCEQNLGHDTMYWYKQDSKKFLKIMFSYNNKELIINETVPNRFSPKSPDKAHLNLHINSLELGDSAVYFCASSSTDSNTEAFFGQGTRLTVV.

The chain joins TRBV7-2 to TRBJ2-1; D is unclear. CDR1 and CDR2 from the germline V gene are SGHTA and FQGNSA. V lost 1 base and J 4 bases, leaving 11 bases between the germline ends. The CDR3 loop spans 15 amino acids. The CDR3, as DNA: TGTGCCAGCAGCTTAGTACGTCGATCGTACAATGAGCAGTTCTTC. It translates to CASSLVRRSYNEQFF.

The chain recombines TRBV3-1 with TRBJ1-3; D gene ambiguous. The CDR3 runs to 15 residues. CDR1 and CDR2 (germline): LGHDT, YNNKEL (reference sequence). The V end lost 0 bases, the J end lost 2 bases, and 8 bases lay between the germline ends. CDR3 in amino acids: CASSQDLEPGNTIYF. CDR3 nucleotide sequence: TGTGCCAGCAGCCAAGATTTGGAACCTGGAAACACCATATATTTT.

This clonotype was seen a few times. The chain recombines TRBV29-1 with TRBJ2-1, with a tentative D call TRBD2 (5 bases). Germline V gene data show CDR1 as SQVTM and CDR2 as ANQGSEA. Trimming removed 1 base from V and 4 bases from J, with 11 bases in between. The CDR3 has 14 residues. CDR3 bases: TGCAGCGTTGAAGGTGGGAGTCTGTACAATGAGCAGTTCTTC. Amino acids: CSVEGGSLYNEQFF.

The chain employs TRBV6-2 or TRBV6-3 and TRBJ1-6; TRBD1 is a possible D gene (5 bases). CDR1 MNHEY and CDR2 SVGEGT come from the germline V gene. V lost 1 base and J 4 bases, leaving 11 bases between the germline ends. This CDR3 contains 16 residues. The CDR3 loop is CASSYWGKSYNSPLHF. CDR3 coding DNA: TGTGCCAGCAGTTACTGGGGGAAATCATATAATTCACCCCTCCACTTT.

The sample holds a few counts of this clonotype. The chain carries TRBV28 and TRBJ2-7, with TRBD1 matching 11 bases. Germline-derived CDR1 and CDR2 are MDHEN and SYDVKM. The V segment lost 10 bases and the J segment 6 bases; nucleotides outside the gene matches: 11. This CDR3 spans 14 amino acids. CDR3: CATLEDRGHSEQYF. The CDR3 DNA follows: TGTGCCACCCTGGAGGACAGGGGGCACAGCGAGCAGTACTTC.

The chain has TRBV11-2 and TRBJ1-1, with 11 bases matching TRBD1. CDR1 SGHAT and CDR2 FQNNGV come from the germline V gene. Germline trimming cut 5 bases from V and 0 bases from J; bases unmatched to any gene: 8. There are 17 residues in the CDR3. The CDR3 region has the DNA TGTGCCAGCAGCACCTGGACAGGGGGCGAGATGAACACTGAAGCTTTCTTT. Translated, it gives CASSTWTGGEMNTEAFF.

The chain combines TRBV6-1 with TRBJ1-1; D unclear. V lost 5 bases to trimming and J lost 1 base, with 11 bases between them. The CDR3 extends over 14 amino acids. CDR1 is MNHNS, CDR2 SASEGT, per germline. Here the CDR3 reads CASSRELGNTEAFF. In nucleotides, the CDR3 is TGTGCCAGCAGTCGAGAGCTGGGGAACACTGAAGCTTTCTTT.

This chain joins TRBV5-5 and TRBJ2-2, with 7 bases fitting TRBD2. J gave up 4 bases and V 0 bases, and 6 bases lay outside the gene matches. Germline CDR1 and CDR2: SGHKS and YYEKEE (reference sequence). This CDR3 contains 16 residues. CDR3 in amino acids: CASSLDTSVVTGELFF. DNA of the CDR3: TGTGCCAGCAGCTTGGATACTAGCGTAGTCACCGGGGAGCTGTTTTTT.

In this sample, this clonotype turned up a few times. As DNA, the CDR3 is TGCGCCAGCAGCTTCGGACAGGGAGGAGAGACCCAGTACTTC. Protein sequence: CASSFGQGGETQYF. The J gene is TRBJ2-5, the V gene TRBV5-1; 8 bases map to TRBD1. Trimming took 2 bases from V and 4 from J; bases not matched to a gene: 4. CDR1 SGHRS and CDR2 YFSETQ come from the germline V gene. The CDR3 totals 14 residues.

CDR3 bases: TGCGCCAGCAGCCAAGCTAGTACAGCGTCGAATGAAAAACTGTTTTTT. Protein product: CASSQASTASNEKLFF. The rearrangement joins TRBV4-1 to TRBJ1-4; D uncertain. Trimming took off 1 base at V and 5 bases at J, with 14 bases between the two ends. The germline CDR1 and CDR2 sequences are MGHRA and YSYEKL. The CDR3 totals 16 residues.

Concerning this clonotype: Likely a read error: the CDR3 ends without its conserved phenylalanine or tryptophan. No DNA is shown, since the ends of the CDR3 on it are uncertain; the CDR3 is the one TCRdb lists. The chain links TRBV5-5 to TRBJ2-1; TRBD2, the D gene given by the table, was not confirmed from the DNA. Inclusive of both ends, the CDR3 amounts to 14 amino acids. The germline gives CDR1 SGHKS, CDR2 YYEKEE (reference sequence). The CDR3 protein is CASSLPGLAGEGSS.

This chain links TRBV6-1 with TRBJ2-7; perhaps TRBD2 as D (5 bases). This CDR3 is 15 amino acids long. Trimming removed 8 bases at V and 4 bases at J, with 21 bases between. Germline V gene lookup returns CDR1 MNHNS and CDR2 SASEGT. CDR3 loop: CASRGGKRGGYEQYF. The CDR3 DNA follows: TGTGCCAGCCGAGGAGGTAAACGAGGAGGATACGAGCAGTACTTC.

The rearrangement uses TRBV10-3 and TRBJ2-2, with D possibly TRBD2 on 6 matching bases. V was shortened by 9 bases and J by 0 bases, with 11 bases between the two germline ends. CDR1 is ENHRY, CDR2 SYGVKD, per germline. This CDR3 contains 14 residues. The CDR3 loop reads CAISLATNTGELFF. The CDR3, as DNA: TGTGCCATATCCCTAGCGACGAACACCGGGGAGCTGTTTTTT.

This clonotype was counted between two and nine times. The chain carries TRBV3-1 and TRBJ1-2; no clear D. The CDR3 is 12 amino acids. V lost 3 bases and J 8 bases, leaving 10 bases between the germline ends. Germline V lookup: CDR1 LGHDT, CDR2 YNNKEL (reference sequence). CDR3 DNA sequence: TGTGCCAGCAGCCACACAAAACAGGGCTACACCTTC. This encodes CASSHTKQGYTF.

This clonotype was counted many times. This rearrangement joins TRBV7-9 to TRBJ1-1; 8 bases line up with TRBD1. Germline V gene data show CDR1 as SEHNR and CDR2 as FQNEAQ (reference sequence). After removal of 6 bases from V and 5 bases from J, the junction contained 8 bases not matched to a gene. The CDR3 consists of 14 residues. CDR3 region: CASSPSGGRTEAFF. The CDR3, as DNA: TGTGCCAGCAGTCCCTCAGGGGGCCGGACTGAAGCTTTCTTT. The variable domain in full, with the rest retrieved from reference TRBV7-9 and TRBJ1-1, is DTGVSQNPRHKITKRGQNVTFRCDPISEHNRLYWYRQTLGQGPEFLTYFQNEAQLEKSRLLSDRFSAERPKGSFSTLEIQRTEQGDSAMYLCASSPSGGRTEAFFGQGTRLTVV.

The chain couples TRBV6-1 to TRBJ1-2; 9 bases fit TRBD1. Germline V CDR1 and CDR2: MNHNS, SASEGT. V dropped 6 bases and J dropped 0; count of bases not matched to a gene: 5. The CDR3 runs to 15 residues. Written as DNA, the CDR3 is TGTGCCAGCAGCCGCGGGACAGGGACTAACTATGGCTACACCTTC. It encodes CASSRGTGTNYGYTF.

This clonotype was picked up a small number of times. This rearrangement joins TRBV5-1 to TRBJ1-1; weak D call: TRBD1 (6 bases). The CDR3 is 15 amino acids. CDR1 and CDR2 from the germline V gene are SGHRS and YFSETQ. The germline V and J ends were trimmed by 4 bases and 2 bases, with 15 bases remaining between them. CDR3 DNA sequence: TGCGCCAGCAGCGAAAAAAAGGGGGAAAACACTGAAGCTTTCTTT. As protein: CASSEKKGENTEAFF.

This clonotype was detected ten times or more. The chain has TRBV12-3 or TRBV12-4 and TRBJ2-7; D may be TRBD1 (6 bases). This CDR3 region has 14 residues. Trimming took 6 bases from V and 1 from J, leaving 13 bases between them. CDR3 DNA sequence: TGTGCCAGCAGCCCCGGCGGACAGTCCTACGAGCAGTACTTC. It encodes CASSPGGQSYEQYF.

For the CDR3, the DNA is TGTGCCAGCAGCTGGACAGCTTCCGAGCAGTACTTC. This translates into CASSWTASEQYF. V and J are TRBV5-6 and TRBJ2-7; tentative D call: TRBD1 (6 bases). The germline V gene has CDR1 SGHDT and CDR2 YYEEEE. CDR3 length: 12 residues. V shed 3 bases and J shed 6 bases, with 10 bases lying between them. Full variable domain (outside the CDR3, taken from reference TRBV5-6 and TRBJ2-7): DAGVTQSPTHLIKTRGQQVTLRCSPKSGHDTVSWYQQALGQGPQFIFQYYEEEERQRGNFPDRFSGHQFPNYSSELNVNALLLGDSALYLCASSWTASEQYFGPGTRLTVT.

This clonotype was picked up a small number of times. The genes are TRBV20-1 and TRBJ1-5, with D unresolved. The CDR3 is made up of 15 amino acids. V lost 0 bases and J 0 bases, leaving 9 bases between the germline ends. Germline lookup yields CDR1 DFQATT and CDR2 SNEGSKA (reference sequence). The CDR3 sequence is CSARDRLNSNQPQHF. CDR3 in DNA: TGCAGTGCTAGAGATCGTCTGAATAGCAATCAGCCCCAGCATTTT.

The chain has TRBV30 and TRBJ2-4; D is uncertain. Trimming stripped 0 bases from V and 15 bases from J, with 18 bases between. Germline V gives CDR1 GTSNPN, CDR2 SVGIG (reference sequence). The CDR3 contains 13 residues. CDR3 bases: TGTGCCTGGAGTGTACCTGAAGGATTGGTTGGGTACTTC. Translation gives CAWSVPEGLVGYF.

This clonotype was detected a few times. This rearrangement joins TRBV4-1 to TRBJ1-1, with no clear D. This CDR3 comprises 15 residues. The germline V gene encodes CDR1 MGHRA and CDR2 YSYEKL. Between the trimmed V and J ends, which lost 4 bases and 0 bases, there was a span of 12 bases. The CDR3 DNA sequence: TGCGCCAGCAGCCCGAAAGCACCAATGAACACTGAAGCTTTCTTT. Encoded protein: CASSPKAPMNTEAFF.

In its sample, this clonotype was seen a few times. V and J are TRBV7-8 and TRBJ1-1; D may be TRBD1 (6 bases). This CDR3 spans 14 amino acids. V lost 5 bases, J lost 4 bases, and 14 bases lay in between. Germline CDR1 SGHVS, CDR2 FQNEAQ. CDR3 residues: CASSTRTESTEAFF. In DNA, the CDR3 is TGTGCCAGCAGCACGCGGACAGAGAGCACTGAAGCTTTCTTT.